This T cell receptor (beta chain) was observed in a study of shared clonotypes between healthy human individuals. A remark on this clone: Its cognate antigen is unknown.

V lost 5 bases to trimming and J lost 8 bases, with 20 bases between them. Per the germline V gene, CDR1 is SGHVS and CDR2 is FNYEAQ. The CDR3 runs 15 residues. In the original analysis: Filtering differed because ImmunoSEQ produced junction-only sequences that carried no quality scores. Profiled with immunoSEQ multiplex PCR; TCRdb holds only in-frame clones, not every one. D and trimming were read from the DNA, whereas the V and J calls and clone size are those reported in that table. Of some 1,400,000 clones in the sample, more than 95% were seen once. All donors were Caucasian adults living in Nashville, Tennessee. Study results and limitations: Limited genetic and exposure-history diversity came from having few donors.

The sequenced material came from naive CD4+ T cells sorted from blood. The subset is: CD45RA+ positively selected. The rearrangement links TRBV7-6 to TRBJ2-3; maybe TRBD1 (5 bases). This TCR derives from a man aged 25-45 years in good health. CDR3 in DNA: TGTGCCAGCAGCCATTTAGGGGAAGTCCAAGCTACGCAGTATTTT. It translates to CASSHLGEVQATQYF. The whole variable domain, remainder taken from reference TRBV7-6 and TRBJ2-3, is GAGVSQSPRYKVTKRGQDVALRCDPISGHVSLYWYRQALGQGPEFLTYFNYEAQQDKSGLPNDRFSAERPEGSISTLTIQRTEQRDSAMYRCASSHLGEVQATQYFGPGTRLTVL.